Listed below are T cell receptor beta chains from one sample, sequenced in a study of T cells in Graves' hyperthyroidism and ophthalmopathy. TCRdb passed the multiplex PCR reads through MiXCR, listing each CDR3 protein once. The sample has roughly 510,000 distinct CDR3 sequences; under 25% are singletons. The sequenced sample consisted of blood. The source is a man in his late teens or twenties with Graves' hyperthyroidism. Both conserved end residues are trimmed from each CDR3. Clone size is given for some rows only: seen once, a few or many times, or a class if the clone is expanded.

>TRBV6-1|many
ASGTMDRNSPLH
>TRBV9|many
ASSGGQTTGELF
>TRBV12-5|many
ASGLRNEKLF
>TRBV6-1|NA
ASSRDPYTEAF
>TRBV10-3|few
AISGSGEGTQY
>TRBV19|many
ASDRAGQPF
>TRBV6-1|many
ASSDASAYEQY
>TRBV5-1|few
ASSLEGTMNTEAF
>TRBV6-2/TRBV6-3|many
ASRDPGQSYEQY
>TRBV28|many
ASSSPPGTTNTGELF
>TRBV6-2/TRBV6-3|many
ASSYSIGLGSTGHREGYT
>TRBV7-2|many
ASSANRGLTRGEQY
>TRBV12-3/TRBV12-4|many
ASSFRQGAKRNTEAF
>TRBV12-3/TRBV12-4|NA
ASSLGGAQY
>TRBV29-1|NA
SVGGGLGSEQY
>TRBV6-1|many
ASRRTGGFGTEAF
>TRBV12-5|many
ASGLMAGGETQY
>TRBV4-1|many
ASSQDGGAGGSPLH
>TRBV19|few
ASRRQVRGQPQH
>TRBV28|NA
ASSPLHWGEAF
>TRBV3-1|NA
ASSLFGLAGPNPQETQY
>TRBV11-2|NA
ASSLVGQGYGNTEAF
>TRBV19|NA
ASIPGSWRDYEQY
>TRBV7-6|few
ASSPHPAGFSYEQY
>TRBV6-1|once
ASSVSGADDQPQH
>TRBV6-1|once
ASINSGGHTQY
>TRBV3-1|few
ASSRGYSNQPQH
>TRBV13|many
ASSRRTEGNTGELF
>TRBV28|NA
ASSPAAWPDQPQD
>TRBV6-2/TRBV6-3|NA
ASQPSGTYEQY
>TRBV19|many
ASMGRGKNTEAF
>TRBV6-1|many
ASSEISRPYGYT
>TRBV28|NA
ASSLNKPGNTIY
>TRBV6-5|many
ASSYTTSLRAKNIQY
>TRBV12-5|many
ASGPFLLGTEAF
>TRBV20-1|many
SARPFPNTEAF
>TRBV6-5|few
ASSYVAGSSYEQY
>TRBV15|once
ATSRGDGRGRYT
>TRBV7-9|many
ASSLPGATEAF
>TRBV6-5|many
ASSYRQESTEAF
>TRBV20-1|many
SARDFYRGYEQY
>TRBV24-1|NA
ATRDGTGEPEAF
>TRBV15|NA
ATSRGSTEAF